This T cell receptor (beta chain) was sequenced for a study of PD-1 blockade in classical Hodgkin lymphoma. Study-wide background: Nivolumab dosing for patients was 3 mg/kg, administered intravenously every 2 weeks.

Notes on the study in general: Relapsed/refractory patients reportedly had the lowest baseline TCR diversity, below newly diagnosed patients, who were below healthy donors. Baseline diversity in complete responders resembled that of newly diagnosed patients. While CD8+ TCR diversity did not rise significantly by C4D1, CD4+ TCR diversity did.

TCRdb keeps only in-frame clones here, not all; method: immunoSEQ multiplex PCR. The sample records fewer than 90,000 clones, roughly 91% being singletons. Every one of the patients relapsed after autologous stem cell transplantation (brentuximab vedotin exposure was variable). CDR1 and CDR2 from the germline V gene are MNHEY and SVGAGI. The V and J ends lost 6 bases and 5 bases, in that order; junction bases with no gene match: 5. The CDR3 has 13 amino acids. Concerning this clone: The target antigen is unknown.

The clonotype originates from a human donor with classical Hodgkin lymphoma. The sequencing here drew on peripheral blood mononuclear cells (PBMCs), taken at baseline. V gene TRBV6-5 combines with J gene TRBJ1-1; 8 bases agree with TRBD1. In DNA, the CDR3 is TGTGCCAGCAGCACAGGGGGAAGGACTGAAGCTTTCTTT. It yields the protein CASSTGGRTEAFF.